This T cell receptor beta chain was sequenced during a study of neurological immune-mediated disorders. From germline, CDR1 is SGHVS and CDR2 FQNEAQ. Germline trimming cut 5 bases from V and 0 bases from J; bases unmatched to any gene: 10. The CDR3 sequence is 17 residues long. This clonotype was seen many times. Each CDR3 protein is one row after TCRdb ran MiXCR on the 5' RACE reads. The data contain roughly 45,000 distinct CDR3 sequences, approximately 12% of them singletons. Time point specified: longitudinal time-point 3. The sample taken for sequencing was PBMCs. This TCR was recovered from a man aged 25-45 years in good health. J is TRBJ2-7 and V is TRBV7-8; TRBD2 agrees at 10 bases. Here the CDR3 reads CASSLMGLAISSYEQYF. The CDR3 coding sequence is TGTGCCAGCAGCCTCATGGGACTAGCGATTAGCTCCTACGAGCAGTACTTC.